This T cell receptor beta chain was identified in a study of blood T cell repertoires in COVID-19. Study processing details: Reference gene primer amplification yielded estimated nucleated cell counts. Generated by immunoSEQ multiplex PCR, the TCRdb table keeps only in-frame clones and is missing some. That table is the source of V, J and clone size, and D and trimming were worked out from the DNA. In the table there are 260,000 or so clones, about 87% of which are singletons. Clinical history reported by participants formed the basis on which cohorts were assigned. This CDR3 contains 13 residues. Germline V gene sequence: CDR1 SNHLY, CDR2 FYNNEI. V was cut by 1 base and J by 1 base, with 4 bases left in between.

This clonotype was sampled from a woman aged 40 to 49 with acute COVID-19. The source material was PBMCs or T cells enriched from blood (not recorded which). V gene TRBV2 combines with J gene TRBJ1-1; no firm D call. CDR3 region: CASSEDRNTEAFF. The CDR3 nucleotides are TGTGCCAGCAGTGAAGATCGGAACACTGAAGCTTTCTTT. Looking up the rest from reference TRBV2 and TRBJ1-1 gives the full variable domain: EPEVTQTPSHQVTQMGQEVILRCVPISNHLYFYWYRQILGQKVEFLVSFYNNEISEKSEIFDDQFSVERPDGSNFTLKIRSTKLEDSAMYFCASSEDRNTEAFFGQGTRLTVV.